This T cell receptor (beta chain) is from a study of graft-versus-host responses after intestinal transplantation. For the study at large: Recipients had multivisceral, liver-intestinal, or isolated intestinal transplants. Recipients uniformly received anti-thymocyte globulin induction, followed by tacrolimus and steroids for around 3 years.

The assay was immunoSEQ multiplex PCR, and TCRdb's table has in-frame clones only and misses some. The table includes roughly 7,300 clones, around 80% detected once. CDR3 length: 14 amino acids. Trimming removed 7 bases from V and 4 bases from J, with 17 bases in between. Germline V gives CDR1 SGHRS, CDR2 YFSETQ. The authors processed graft tissue to release intraepithelial and lamina propria lymphocytes. This rearrangement joins TRBV5-1 to TRBJ2-5; D is perhaps TRBD2 (6 bases). The specimen comprised ileum tissue, sampled 220 to 230 days after intestinal transplant. This TCR derives from a human patient who received an intestinal transplant, so some T cells may come from the graft donor. This chain's CDR3 is CASPEGSEGETQYF. CDR3 coding DNA: TGCGCCAGCCCGGAGGGTTCCGAGGGAGAGACCCAGTACTTC.